This note documents a single T cell receptor beta chain sequence. Its antigen is currently not known. No base qualities exist here, and no much larger clone lies one base off it. These data belong to a study of cytomegalovirus exposure and HLA in healthy donors (TCRdb year 2017). At the level of the whole study: An earlier analysis of more than 550 of the donors reported approximately 300 Gb of sequence data and around 110 million unique TCR beta sequences obtained from around 180 million T cells. An early release covering 550 to 650 HLA-typed donors comprised approximately 290 gigabases of sequencing data and tens of millions of unique TCR sequences. Of the 300 to 500 genotyped donors, roughly 76% were placed in the genetic ancestry cluster associated with self-reported Caucasian donors. The study was designed to test whether signatures of past pathogen exposure could be identified by cataloging public T cell receptors. The study profiled the T cell repertoires of about 720 subjects by immunosequencing and related them to cytomegalovirus serostatus. Besides the first cohort of around 670 subjects, a separate validation cohort made up of 120 different subjects was used. To predict cytomegalovirus infection status, the study combined high-throughput TCR immunosequencing, statistical association of individual TCRs with disease status, and machine learning. A later analysis re-analyzed previously published TCR beta repertoires from 550 to 700 donors and added high-resolution HLA genotyping to study TCR occurrence patterns. Rather than drawing on any new phenotypic data, the later analysis identified candidate immune exposures from TCR beta sequences and the way those sequences occurred across donors. An earlier analysis of several hundred of the donors used high-throughput TCR beta sequencing to judge whether each TCR beta V gene segment behaved as functional or pseudogenic. Donor age, sex, ethnicity and CMV serostatus were collected together with the repertoire data. A later genetic analysis took genome-wide SNP genotypes for about 65% of the roughly 670 donors and used that subset as a discovery cohort. All discovery cohort repertoires had been generated on a single sequencing platform. HLA typing included class I and class II loci at four-digit resolution. The number of typed donors differed by locus: about 629-630 for A, B, C, DRB1 and DQB1; approximately 530 for DQA1; roughly 600 for DPA1; and 400 to 480 for DPB1. Roughly five DR-DQ haplotypes were handled as single units for association and clustering because linkage in the cohort was strong. Among 300 to 500 genotyped donors of the cohort, an average of about 240,000 unique TCR beta nucleotide sequences was sequenced per donor, of which 15% to 20% were non-productive. What the authors observed across the whole study: The sequencing pipeline was judged likely to have produced a cluster of highly shared sequence variants as a technical artifact. A further reported finding was that TCR beta sequences accurately predicted the HLA-A and HLA-B alleles for most subjects in the first cohort. The cohort was sequenced for TCR beta chains only, and without alpha or paired-chain data the features that could be detected were limited. A later analysis found that most CMV-associated TCR beta chains appeared HLA-restricted, with HLA associations seemingly driven largely by CMV exposure. Some IMGT-functional V segments, including TRBV6-2 and TRBV6-3, could not be distinguished by the 87-base-pair reads and were therefore excluded. HLA typing was unavailable for some donors at each locus, so association tests used only the typed subset. In a later analysis, several top co-occurrence clusters were reported to appear linked to parvovirus B19, influenza, CMV and Epstein-Barr virus. In vitro tests confirmed that a few of the cytomegalovirus-associated TCR beta chains recognize cytomegalovirus antigens. Because counts were too low, some 17 rarely observed V segments, including chromosome 9 orphons, were excluded from the earlier analysis of roughly 580 of the donors. A total of about 150 TCR beta chains were listed by the study as associated with cytomegalovirus. When HLA alleles, especially DR and DQ, strongly co-occurred, attributing TCR associations to individual alleles was difficult. The authors suggested that the approach could potentially be extended to other disease states and immunological phenotypes. A later genetic analysis reported fewer N-insertions in productive TCRs among donors in an Asian-associated ancestry cluster than the roughly 700-donor mean. Specific HLA alleles were associated with 15,000 to 20,000 TCR beta sequences at a false discovery rate of 0.05 in a later analysis. The presence/absence analyses assumed that sequencing depth was roughly uniform across donors, and that assumption may not be true. For the cohort, immune exposure information was limited to CMV serostatus. In a later analysis, HLA-associated TCR beta chains showed more clonal expansion and lower generation probabilities than non-associated chains that were equally common. A later analysis found that TCR association rates varied across HLA loci, with DRB1 alleles showing the most associated TCRs and HLA-C alleles the fewest. The classifier was reported to diagnose cytomegalovirus status with high specificity and sensitivity in both the original cohort and the validation cohort. Linkage disequilibrium might explain the correlated functional status among segregating V segments, but an unknown experimental factor could not be ruled out. While some public TCRs were present in many individuals, most TCR sequences turned up only very rarely across donors. In an earlier analysis of several hundred of the donors, most TCR beta V segments were observed in productive rearrangements about 90% or about 30% of the time, broadly matching IMGT annotations. In a later genetic analysis, a missense DCLRE1C variant was associated with V-gene and J-gene trimming of TCR beta chains, and the association was replicated in an independent cohort.

The library was prepared using the immunoSEQ multiplex PCR assay. For the multiplex PCR, a mixture combining 60 forward primers for TCR Vbeta segments and 13 reverse primers for TCR Jbeta segments was used. The CDR3 region of rearranged TCR beta genes was amplified from genomic DNA by a multiplex PCR assay. Amplified TCR beta libraries were sequenced as 87-base-pair reads on the Illumina HiSeq System. Processing in the source paper ran as follows. Across the 670 or so repertoires, a later analysis counted 78 million or so unique TCR beta chains, around 11 million of which were shared by at least two donors. To remove PCR and sequencing errors, raw reads were error-corrected and collapsed into unique sequences using a nearest-neighbor algorithm that merged closely related sequences. V, D and J gene segments were assigned by aligning CDR3 sequences to IMGT reference sequences. For a sequence to be retained, a match of at least six nucleotides to both a V gene segment and a J gene segment was required. A rearrangement was called productive if the CDR3 had no stop codons and remained in frame with V and J, and every other rearrangement was called non-productive. CDR3 was defined according to IMGT convention as the region running from the second conserved V-encoded cysteine to the conserved J-encoded phenylalanine. Sequences without an unambiguous match to a single V gene segment were excluded from the earlier analysis of about 600 of the donors. An earlier analysis of some 610 of the donors called V segments functional above 56.7% productive rearrangements and segregating when the between-donor standard deviation exceeded 5%. To diagnose cytomegalovirus status from the catalog of TCR beta chain sequences, a statistical classification framework was built. V and J gene assignment, in a later analysis, came from comparing TCR nucleotide sequences with IMGT/GENE-DB human TR gene sequences. A later analysis assigned CDR3 sequences and most-parsimonious VDJ recombination scenarios with the TCRdist pipeline. A later analysis defined each TCR beta chain by its CDR3 amino acid sequence plus V-gene family, and excluded reads lacking a unique V-gene family. To address suspected cross-contamination and a sequencing artifact, a later analysis removed roughly 640 highly shared, low-generation-probability nucleotide sequences. A later analysis calculated a clonal expansion index for each public chain from normalized within-repertoire ranks of inferred template counts. A later analysis computed generation probabilities with a VDJ recombination model fitted to out-of-frame rearrangements, and checked the results against IGoR. Hypergeometric tests were used in a later analysis to score TCR-TCR, TCR-HLA and TCR-CMV co-occurrence, with a repertoire-size bias correction applied to the TCR pairs. False discovery rates were estimated in a later analysis by permuting HLA or CMV assignments 20 times. In a later analysis, co-occurring TCRs were grouped with DBSCAN, and TCRdist sequence similarity was added when clustering was performed within HLA-allele-positive subsets. Repertoires with fewer than 30,000 or more than 120,000 public chains were left out of co-occurrence clustering, as were five repertoires with anomalous nucleotide sharing. TCRdb took this table from immuneACCESS and kept in-frame rearrangements with V and J called. Such tables lack part of the clones; where checked against another copy, unresolved V genes explain under half of the gap, and the rest is unexplained. V and J calls and clone size are given by that table; D and trimming were obtained from the DNA. This sample comprises around 170,000 clones, less than 80% of them detected only once. The ten top clones hold 0.69% of the sample.

CDR1 and CDR2, looked up from the germline V gene (reference sequence), are MNHNY and SVGAGI. V is clipped by 6 bases and J by 6 bases, and the sequence between their germline boundaries is 14 bases long. The CDR3 numbers 13 residues from cysteine through phenylalanine. The read is trimmed to its CDR3 DNA, 39 bases read in frame from base 1. In total, just over 650 healthy bone marrow donors made up the cohort. At the time of sampling, all cohort members were nominally healthy, though unrecorded immune exposures were likely present. The donor was CMV seronegative and was included in the group of a few hundred seronegative cohort members. Each donor provided a peripheral blood sample, and peripheral blood mononuclear cells were used for TCR beta sequencing. The Qiagen DNeasy Blood Extraction Kit was used to extract genomic DNA from the blood cell samples.

The V gene is TRBV6-6 and the J gene is TRBJ1-2; no D segment can be confidently identified. The TCR comes from a woman between 35 and 50 years old in good health and CMV-seronegative. The sequencing sample was made of PBMCs. In nucleotides, the sequence is TGTGCCAGCAGCCCCGTAGTAAACCATGGCTACACCTTC. Its product reads: CASSPVVNHGYTF.